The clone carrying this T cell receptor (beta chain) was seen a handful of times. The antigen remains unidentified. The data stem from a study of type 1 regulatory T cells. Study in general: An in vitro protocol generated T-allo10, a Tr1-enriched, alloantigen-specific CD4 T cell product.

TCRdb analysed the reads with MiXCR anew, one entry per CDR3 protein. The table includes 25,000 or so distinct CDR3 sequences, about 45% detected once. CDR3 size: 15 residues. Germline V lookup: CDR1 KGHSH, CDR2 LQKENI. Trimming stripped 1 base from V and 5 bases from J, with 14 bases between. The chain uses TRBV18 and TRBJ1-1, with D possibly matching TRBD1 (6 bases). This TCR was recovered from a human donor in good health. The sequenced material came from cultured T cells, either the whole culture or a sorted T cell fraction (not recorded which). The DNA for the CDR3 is TGTGCCAGCTCACCACAGGACGGGAGGGGGACTGAAGCTTTCTTT. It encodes CASSPQDGRGTEAFF.